This is a list of T cell receptor beta chains from one sample in a study of vaccination and CD4 T cells after COVID-19. For these receptors, no antigen is known. TCRdb re-derived calls from the PCR reads in MiXCR, one entry per CDR3 protein. The data contain around 8,200 distinct CDR3 sequences, 55% to 75% of them singletons. Source material: CD4+ T cells from blood, cultured in vitro. The receptor set was obtained from a human donor who had recovered from COVID-19. Both conserved end residues are part of each CDR3. The order of the fields is V gene, clone size, D gene, J gene, CDR3 protein, CDR3 DNA. A D gene is named only where the DNA matches it firmly. Rows give clone size only sometimes, using once, few, many, or a class for an expanded clone.

v_gene: TRBV12-3/TRBV12-4; abundance: few; d_gene: .; j_gene: TRBJ1-5; CDR3aa: CASSLSGGSQPQHF; CDR3nt: TGTGCCAGCAGTTTATCGGGGGGTAGTCAGCCCCAGCATTTT
v_gene: TRBV20-1; abundance: .; d_gene: TRBD2; j_gene: TRBJ2-5; CDR3aa: CSARLRGGLVETQYF; CDR3nt: TGCAGTGCTAGGTTGCGGGGGGGCCTAGTCGAGACCCAGTACTTC
v_gene: TRBV19; abundance: once; d_gene: .; j_gene: TRBJ1-6; CDR3aa: CASSIGAHLHF; CDR3nt: TGTGCCAGTAGTATAGGCGCCCACCTCCACTTT
v_gene: TRBV10-3; abundance: .; d_gene: TRBD1; j_gene: TRBJ2-3; CDR3aa: CAISEDRGRDTQYF; CDR3nt: TGTGCCATCAGTGAGGACAGGGGGCGGGATACGCAGTATTTT
v_gene: TRBV30; abundance: few; d_gene: TRBD1; j_gene: TRBJ1-2; CDR3aa: CAWSVWAGTGGYTF; CDR3nt: TGTGCCTGGAGTGTTTGGGCAGGGACAGGTGGCTACACCTTC
v_gene: TRBV15; abundance: .; d_gene: .; j_gene: TRBJ1-3; CDR3aa: CATSRDTYSGNTIYF; CDR3nt: TGTGCCACCAGCAGAGACACTTACTCTGGAAACACCATATATTTT
v_gene: TRBV5-1; abundance: .; d_gene: TRBD1; j_gene: TRBJ1-1; CDR3aa: CASSLGQGGGYTEAFF; CDR3nt: TGCGCCAGCAGCTTGGGGCAGGGGGGAGGTTACACTGAAGCTTTCTTT
v_gene: TRBV7-6; abundance: .; d_gene: .; j_gene: TRBJ2-3; CDR3aa: CASSPLALVRSTDTQYF; CDR3nt: TGTGCCAGCAGCCCTCTCGCATTAGTAAGAAGCACAGATACGCAGTATTTT
v_gene: TRBV29-1; abundance: .; d_gene: .; j_gene: TRBJ2-7; CDR3aa: CSVDGGGYEQYF; CDR3nt: TGCAGCGTTGACGGGGGTGGGTACGAGCAGTACTTC
v_gene: TRBV28; abundance: .; d_gene: .; j_gene: TRBJ2-7; CDR3aa: CASRPDRTRIYEQYF; CDR3nt: TGTGCCAGCAGACCTGATCGGACGCGAATCTACGAGCAGTACTTC
v_gene: TRBV7-2; abundance: .; d_gene: .; j_gene: TRBJ1-2; CDR3aa: CASSLVVQRGYTF; CDR3nt: TGTGCCAGCAGCTTAGTGGTACAACGGGGCTACACCTTC
v_gene: TRBV19; abundance: .; d_gene: TRBD2; j_gene: TRBJ2-7; CDR3aa: CASSNLAGSYEQYF; CDR3nt: TGTGCCAGTAGTAACCTAGCGGGGTCCTACGAGCAGTACTTC
v_gene: TRBV10-1; abundance: .; d_gene: TRBD1; j_gene: TRBJ1-6; CDR3aa: CASRRDSYSPLHF; CDR3nt: TGCGCCAGCAGGCGGGACAGCTATTCACCCCTCCACTTT
v_gene: TRBV7-8; abundance: once; d_gene: .; j_gene: TRBJ1-2; CDR3aa: CASSLAFLGVYGYTF; CDR3nt: TGTGCCAGCAGCTTAGCGTTTTTGGGGGTCTATGGCTACACCTTC
v_gene: TRBV12-3/TRBV12-4; abundance: few; d_gene: TRBD1; j_gene: TRBJ1-2; CDR3aa: CASSLTGVYNTF; CDR3nt: TGTGCCAGCAGTTTGACAGGGGTGTATAACACCTTC
v_gene: TRBV15; abundance: .; d_gene: TRBD1; j_gene: TRBJ1-4; CDR3aa: CATSSDQGGWSNEKLFF; CDR3nt: TGTGCCACCAGCAGTGACCAAGGGGGCTGGAGTAATGAAAAACTGTTTTTT
v_gene: TRBV27; abundance: .; d_gene: TRBD1; j_gene: TRBJ1-1; CDR3aa: CASSLLTGRLNTEAFF; CDR3nt: TGTGCCAGCAGTTTATTGACAGGGAGGTTGAACACTGAAGCTTTCTTT
v_gene: TRBV20-1; abundance: few; d_gene: TRBD1; j_gene: TRBJ1-5; CDR3aa: CSAFRGHQPQHF; CDR3nt: TGCAGTGCCTTCAGGGGGCATCAGCCCCAGCATTTT
v_gene: TRBV20-1; abundance: .; d_gene: .; j_gene: TRBJ1-1; CDR3aa: CSAPGQRNTEAFF; CDR3nt: TGCAGTGCTCCAGGACAGCGAAACACTGAAGCTTTCTTT
v_gene: TRBV24-1; abundance: .; d_gene: TRBD1; j_gene: TRBJ1-2; CDR3aa: CATSESGGGRANYGYTF; CDR3nt: TGTGCCACCAGTGAGTCAGGGGGAGGTAGAGCTAACTATGGCTACACCTTC
v_gene: TRBV19; abundance: .; d_gene: .; j_gene: TRBJ1-2; CDR3aa: CASRTEENYGYTF; CDR3nt: TGTGCCAGTAGGACAGAGGAGAACTATGGCTACACCTTC
v_gene: TRBV28; abundance: .; d_gene: TRBD1; j_gene: TRBJ1-5; CDR3aa: CASSLPGQGKGNQPQHF; CDR3nt: TGTGCCAGCAGTTTACCGGGACAGGGGAAAGGCAATCAGCCCCAGCATTTT
v_gene: TRBV6-1; abundance: few; d_gene: .; j_gene: TRBJ1-1; CDR3aa: CASSTGQPRSEAFF; CDR3nt: TGTGCCAGCAGTACCGGACAGCCTCGAAGTGAAGCTTTCTTT
v_gene: TRBV6-4; abundance: .; d_gene: .; j_gene: TRBJ1-1; CDR3aa: CASSDGRNTEAFF; CDR3nt: TGTGCCAGCAGTGACGGCCGAAACACTGAAGCTTTCTTT